These 12 T cell receptor beta chains came from one sample sequenced in a study of cytomegalovirus exposure and HLA in healthy donors. The PCR made use of 60 Vbeta and 13 Jbeta primers. The method was immunoSEQ multiplex PCR; TCRdb's version includes in-frame clones alone and lacks a portion of them. The sample shows 150,000 to 170,000 clones, more than 60% of them seen only once. What was sequenced was PBMCs. These TCRs come from a woman between 40 and 55 years old in good health and CMV-seronegative.

The chain combines TRBV30 with TRBJ1-4, with a possible D match to TRBD1 (5 bases). V lost 3 bases and J 3 bases, leaving 14 bases between the germline ends. Germline loops: CDR1 GTSNPN, CDR2 SVGIG (reference sequence). The CDR3 length is 15 residues. CDR3 sequence reads: CAWSGGGLANEKLFF. Here the CDR3 DNA reads TGTGCCTGGAGCGGGGGAGGCCTGGCTAATGAAAAACTGTTTTTT.

This clone was observed a few times. The CDR3 DNA follows: TGTGCCAGCAGCCACCGGCGGGACAGAATAAAAGCTTTCTTT. This encodes CASSHRRDRIKAFF. The rearrangement uses TRBV28 and TRBJ1-1, with TRBD1 matching 7 bases. This CDR3 has 14 amino acids. V was pared by 6 bases and J by 9 bases, with 13 bases of the junction left unmatched. From germline, CDR1 is MDHEN and CDR2 SYDVKM.

This chain connects TRBV7-9 to TRBJ1-2; D remains ambiguous. V lost 6 bases, J lost 5 bases, and 4 bases lay in between. The CDR3 is 10 residues long. Germline CDR1 is SEHNR and CDR2 is FQNEAQ (reference sequence). This CDR3 is CASRSYGYTF. In DNA form, the CDR3 reads TGTGCCAGCAGGAGTTATGGCTACACCTTC.

The V call is TRBV6-5, the J call TRBJ2-3, with 9 bases lining up with TRBD2. This CDR3 spans 15 amino acids. With 3 bases clipped from V and 6 bases from J, the junction kept 7 bases outside the gene matches. Germline CDR1 MNHEY, CDR2 SVGAGI. CDR3 residues: CASSYSREGVDTQYF. In DNA form, the CDR3 reads TGTGCCAGCAGTTATTCGCGGGAGGGCGTTGATACGCAGTATTTT.

The rearrangement uses TRBV5-1 and TRBJ1-2; 10 bases fit TRBD1. Germline CDR1 is SGHRS and CDR2 is YFSETQ. This CDR3 region has 15 residues. The V and J ends lost 7 bases and 2 bases, in that order; junction bases with no gene match: 8. The CDR3 DNA follows: TGCGCCAGCGGAGGGACAGGGGCTTCCAACTATGGCTACACCTTC. This gives the protein CASGGTGASNYGYTF.

This sequence joins TRBV5-4 and TRBJ2-4; D perhaps matches TRBD2 (6 bases). The ends were cut back, 3 bases at V and 5 bases at J, with 12 bases in the middle. The CDR3 is made up of 14 amino acids. Germline values: CDR1 SGHNT, CDR2 YYREEE (reference sequence). This chain's CDR3 is CASSSGDQENIQYF. CDR3 in DNA: TGTGCCAGCAGCTCGGGGGACCAGGAAAACATTCAGTACTTC.

The chain employs TRBV6-5 and TRBJ1-1; D gene uncertain. The CDR3 covers 14 residues. The V end was cut by 7 bases, the J end by 5 bases, with 17 bases between. Germline V gene sequence: CDR1 MNHEY, CDR2 SVGAGI. The CDR3 bases are TGTGCCAGCAACGGGAGAGGGATGTGGACTGAAGCTTTCTTT. This translates into CASNGRGMWTEAFF.

This clone was recorded only once. V usage is TRBV18 and J usage is TRBJ1-1; D gene unclear. V lost 3 bases, J lost 0 bases, and 8 bases lay in between. The CDR3 contains 14 residues. The V gene's germline CDR1 is KGHSH and CDR2 LQKENI. This CDR3 is CASSPAGLNTEAFF. In DNA, the CDR3 is TGTGCCAGCTCACCGGCAGGCTTGAACACTGAAGCTTTCTTT. Combining the CDR3 with reference TRBV18 and TRBJ1-1 gives the whole variable domain NAGVMQNPRHLVRRRGQEARLRCSPMKGHSHVYWYRQLPEEGLKFMVYLQKENIIDESGMPKERFSAEFPKEGPSILRIQQVVRGDSAAYFCASSPAGLNTEAFFGQGTRLTVV.

The chain uses TRBV6-6 and TRBJ2-5; 8 bases fit TRBD2. The junction had 4 bases not matched to a gene; V was cut back by 5 bases and J by 5 bases. Germline lookup yields CDR1 MNHNY and CDR2 SVGAGI (reference sequence). CDR3 length: 13 amino acids. The CDR3 spells CASSIAGLETQYF. In nucleotides, the CDR3 is TGTGCCAGCAGTATAGCGGGACTGGAGACCCAGTACTTC.

This clone was observed once. This rearrangement joins TRBV7-9 to TRBJ1-2; tentative D call: TRBD1 (5 bases). V was pared by 5 bases and J by 9 bases, with 13 bases between. The CDR3 covers 12 residues. Germline V gene sequence: CDR1 SEHNR, CDR2 FQNEAQ (reference sequence). CDR3 residues: CASSPRDSRYTF. In DNA form, the CDR3 reads TGTGCCAGCAGCCCTCGGGACTCCCGCTACACCTTC. The full variable domain, completed using reference TRBV7-9 and TRBJ1-2, is DTGVSQNPRHKITKRGQNVTFRCDPISEHNRLYWYRQTLGQGPEFLTYFQNEAQLEKSRLLSDRFSAERPKGSFSTLEIQRTEQGDSAMYLCASSPRDSRYTFGSGTRLTVV.

The chain links TRBV2 to TRBJ1-1, with 11 nucleotides matching TRBD1. Germline CDR1 SNHLY, CDR2 FYNNEI. This CDR3 has 13 amino acids. J lost 3 bases, V lost 11 bases, and 5 bases had no gene match. The CDR3 loop reads CAGSGQGDTEAFF. The CDR3 bases are TGTGCCGGTTCGGGACAGGGGGACACTGAAGCTTTCTTT.

In nucleotides, the CDR3 is TGTGCCAGCAGCCCTACGGAGTCCGATTACAATGAGCAGTTCTTC. Its translation: CASSPTESDYNEQFF. The chain employs TRBV7-2 and TRBJ2-1; no clear D gene. Germline loops: CDR1 SGHTA, CDR2 FQGNSA. V was cut by 5 bases and J by 4 bases, with 15 bases left in between. The CDR3 contains 15 residues.